At least ten counts were recorded for the clone carrying this T cell receptor (beta chain). Its target is unknown. The record originates from a study of shared clonotypes between healthy human individuals. Overall study findings and caveats: Only a few donors were included, so the genetic and exposure-history diversity represented was limited.

The V gene end was trimmed by 5 bases and the J gene end by 5 bases; junction bases not matched to a gene: 3. The CDR3 covers 12 residues. The germline V gene encodes CDR1 GTSNPN and CDR2 SVGIG (reference sequence). Genomic DNA from each subset was divided evenly over several immunoSEQ plates. Per the authors' pipeline: Junction-only immunoSEQ data arrived without quality scores, meaning filtering differed. Sequencing used immunoSEQ multiplex PCR; TCRdb keeps in-frame clones, though not all of them. V and J calls and clone size are those listed in that table; D and trimming were worked out from the DNA. Of about 560,000 clones listed, roughly four fifths are singletons. Donors were healthy HIV-negative adults without recent acute infections or vaccinations.

The TCR comes from a woman aged 40 to 50 in good health. Some clones in this sample may be carry-over from other donors' samples. The chain uses TRBV30 and TRBJ2-5, with TRBD2 matching over 9 bases. Material for sequencing was PBMCs. CDR3 nucleotide sequence: TGTGCCTGGGAAAGCGGGGGGGAGACCCAGTACTTC. It is translated as CAWESGGETQYF.